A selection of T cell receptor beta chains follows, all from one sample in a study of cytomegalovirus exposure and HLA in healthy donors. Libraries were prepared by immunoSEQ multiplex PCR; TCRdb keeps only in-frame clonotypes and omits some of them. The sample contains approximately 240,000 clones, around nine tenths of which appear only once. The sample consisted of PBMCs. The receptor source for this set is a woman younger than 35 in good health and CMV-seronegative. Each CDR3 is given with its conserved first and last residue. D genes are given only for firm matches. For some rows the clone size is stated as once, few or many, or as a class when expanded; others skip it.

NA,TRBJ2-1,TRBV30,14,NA,TGTGCCTGGCTTCCAGGAAGCTCCTACAATGAGCAGTTCTTC,CAWLPGSSYNEQFF
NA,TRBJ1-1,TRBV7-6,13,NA,TGTGCCAGCAGCTTTTCAGTGACAGCTGAAGCTTTCTTT,CASSFSVTAEAFF
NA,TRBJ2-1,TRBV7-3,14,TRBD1,TGTGCCAGCAGCTTAGGGACAGGGACTAATGAGCAGTTCTTC,CASSLGTGTNEQFF
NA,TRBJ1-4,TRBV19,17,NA,TGTGCCAGTGTCAACCGACAGGCCGGAGCAACTAATGAAAAACTGTTTTTT,CASVNRQAGATNEKLFF
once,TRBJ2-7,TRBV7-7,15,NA,TGTGCTAGCAGCTTAAGCTGGGAGCGGTCCTACGAGCAGTACTTC,CASSLSWERSYEQYF
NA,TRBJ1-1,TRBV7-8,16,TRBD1,TGTGCCAGCAGCAGTAGACAGGGGAAGGAGAACACTGAAGCTTTCTTT,CASSSRQGKENTEAFF
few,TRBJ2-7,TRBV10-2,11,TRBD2,TGCGCCAGCCTACTAGCGGAAGGGCAGTACTTC,CASLLAEGQYF
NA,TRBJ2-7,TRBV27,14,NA,TGTGCCAGCAGTTTTGGAGCGGCCCACTACGAGCAGTACTTC,CASSFGAAHYEQYF
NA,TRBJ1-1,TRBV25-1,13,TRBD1,TGTGCCAGCAGACAGGGGGCGAGAACTGAAGCTTTCTTT,CASRQGARTEAFF
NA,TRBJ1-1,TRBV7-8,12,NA,TGTGCCAGCAGCCGACAGAGTAACGAAGCTTTCTTT,CASSRQSNEAFF
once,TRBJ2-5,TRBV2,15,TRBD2,TGTGCCAGCAATGGGGTAGCGGGCAAAGAAGAGACCCAGTACTTC,CASNGVAGKEETQYF
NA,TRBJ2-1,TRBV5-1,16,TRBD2,TGCGCCAGCAGCTTTAGTGTTAGCGGGAGGGCCGGTGAGCAGTTCTTC,CASSFSVSGRAGEQFF
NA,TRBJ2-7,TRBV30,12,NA,TGTGCCTGGAAGACAGGACCCTACGAGCAGTACTTC,CAWKTGPYEQYF
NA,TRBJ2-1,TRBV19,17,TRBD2,TGTGCCAGTAGTCCTGGGGCTGGCGGGAGCTCCTACAATGAGCAGTTCTTC,CASSPGAGGSSYNEQFF
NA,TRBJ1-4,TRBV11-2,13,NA,TGTGCCAGCAGCTACAGGGTTGAGGAAAAACTGTTTTTT,CASSYRVEEKLFF
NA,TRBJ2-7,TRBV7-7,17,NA,TGTGCTAGCAGCTTCACGCACCTTTTGAGGAGCTCCTACGAGCAGTACTTC,CASSFTHLLRSSYEQYF
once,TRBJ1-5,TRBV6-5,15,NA,TGTGCCAGCAGTCCAACCGGGACAAGAAATCAGCCCCAGCATTTT,CASSPTGTRNQPQHF
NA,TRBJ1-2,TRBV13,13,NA,TGTGCCAGCAGCTTTTCCGGGAACTATGGCTACACCTTC,CASSFSGNYGYTF
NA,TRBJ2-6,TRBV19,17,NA,TGTGCCAGTAGTATGATGTTGGGGGGCTCTGGGGCCAACGTCCTGACTTTC,CASSMMLGGSGANVLTF
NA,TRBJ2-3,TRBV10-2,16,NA,TGCGCCAGCAGTGAGTCGGTTGGTGGAAGCGCAGATACGCAGTATTTT,CASSESVGGSADTQYF
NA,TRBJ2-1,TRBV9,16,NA,TGTGCCAGCAGCGTACATCAGGGAACGACGAACAATGAGCAGTTCTTC,CASSVHQGTTNNEQFF
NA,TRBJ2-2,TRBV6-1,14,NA,TGTGCCAGCTGGGGGACTCAGAACACCGGGGAGCTGTTTTTT,CASWGTQNTGELFF
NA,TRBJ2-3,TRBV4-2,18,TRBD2,TGTGCCAGCAGCCAAGACCCGAGACTAGCGGGAGGTGCAGATACGCAGTATTTT,CASSQDPRLAGGADTQYF
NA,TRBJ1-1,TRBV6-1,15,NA,TGTGCCAGCAGTGATAGAGGCCTGGCGACAGTTGAAGCTTTCTTT,CASSDRGLATVEAFF
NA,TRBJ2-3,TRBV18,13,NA,TGTGCCAGCTCACGCGACAGAACAGATACGCAGTATTTT,CASSRDRTDTQYF
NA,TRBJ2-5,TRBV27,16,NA,TGTGCCAGCAGTTTACGGGTCGGGGGGCCTCAAGAGACCCAGTACTTC,CASSLRVGGPQETQYF
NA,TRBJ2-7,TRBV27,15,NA,TGTGCCAGCAGCGGTTTTCGGGACATGAAATACGAGCAGTACTTC,CASSGFRDMKYEQYF
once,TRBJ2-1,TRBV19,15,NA,TGTGCCAGTAGTGTGGGCCGTCGGGTAGCGTATGAGCAGTTCTTC,CASSVGRRVAYEQFF
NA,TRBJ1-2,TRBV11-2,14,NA,TGTGCCAGCAGCCCCCCTCGTGGAGGTTATGGCTACACCTTC,CASSPPRGGYGYTF
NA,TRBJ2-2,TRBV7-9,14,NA,TGTGCCAGCATCGACGGGTTGAACACCGGGGAGCTGTTTTTT,CASIDGLNTGELFF
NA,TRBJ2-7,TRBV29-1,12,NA,TGCAGCGTTGAAGGCTCGGGCTACGAGCAGTACTTC,CSVEGSGYEQYF
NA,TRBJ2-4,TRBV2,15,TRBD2,TGTGCCACCAGCATGATAGCGGGGGAGACGGACATTCAGTACTTC,CATSMIAGETDIQYF
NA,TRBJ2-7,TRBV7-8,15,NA,TGTGCCAGCAGCTTAGAAGGAGGGAGCTCCTACGAGCAGTACTTC,CASSLEGGSSYEQYF
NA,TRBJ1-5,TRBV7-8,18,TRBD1,TGTGCCAGCAGCTCCCGGGACAGGGGAGGCTATAGCAATCAGCCCCAGCATTTT,CASSSRDRGGYSNQPQHF
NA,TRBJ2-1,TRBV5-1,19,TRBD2,TGCGCCAGCAGCTTGGATCAGTCCCATTTAGCGGGAGGTTACAATGAGCAGTTCTTC,CASSLDQSHLAGGYNEQFF
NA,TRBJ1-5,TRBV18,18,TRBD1,TGTGCCAGCTCACCACGGAGAAAAGACAGGGTGAGCAATCAGCCCCAGCATTTT,CASSPRRKDRVSNQPQHF
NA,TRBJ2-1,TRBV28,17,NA,TGTGCCAGCAGTTTGGGACACACGGGAAGGTCGGTAGATGAGCAGTTCTTC,CASSLGHTGRSVDEQFF
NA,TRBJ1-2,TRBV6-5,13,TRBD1,TGTGCCAGCAGTTACTCCGACAGGGTCGGCTACACCTTC,CASSYSDRVGYTF
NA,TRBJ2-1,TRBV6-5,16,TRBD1,TGTGCCAGCAGTTACGGACCGGGACAGGGGATTCCCTCGCAGTTCTTC,CASSYGPGQGIPSQFF
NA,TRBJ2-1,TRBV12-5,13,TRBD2,TGTGCTAGTGGTTTGGTACTCGCGGGAGGGGTACTCTTC,CASGLVLAGGVLF
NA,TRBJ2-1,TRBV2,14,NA,TGTGCCAGCAGTGACACGAGCTCCTACAATGAGCAGTTCTTC,CASSDTSSYNEQFF